The 3 T cell receptor beta chains below all came from one sample that was sequenced in a study of graft-versus-host responses after intestinal transplantation (dated by TCRdb to the early 2020s). The antigens for these receptors are not known. Read against the paper, the sample's time point label means: cells obtained before transplantation from donor or recipient. Library construction relied on the immunoSEQ multiplex PCR assay. The clones in this table, taken by TCRdb from immuneACCESS, are in-frame only. Not every clone is retained; where verified, under half of the shortfall comes from an unresolved V gene, and the cause of the rest is unknown. Here the sample has 85,000 to 100,000 clones; under 90% occur a single time. The ten largest clones capture approximately 0.11% of the sample. This specimen consisted of unstimulated CD4+ T cells sorted from spleen or lymph node cells, obtained before intestinal transplant. The source of these receptors is a human donor who received an intestinal transplant.

This sequence joins TRBV25-1 and TRBJ1-1, with TRBD1 matching 8 bases. In germline, CDR1 is MGHDK, CDR2 SYGVNS. J gave up 4 bases and V 6 bases, and 13 bases lay outside the gene matches. CDR3 length: 16 residues. The CDR3 reads CASRSLGTGALTEAFF. CDR3 nucleotides: TGTGCCAGCAGAAGTCTCGGGACAGGCGCCCTCACTGAAGCTTTCTTT. The complete variable domain, with remaining parts taken from reference TRBV25-1 and TRBJ1-1, reads EADIYQTPRYLVIGTGKKITLECSQTMGHDKMYWYQQDPGMELHLIHYSYGVNSTEKGDLSSESTVSRIRTEHFPLTLESARPSHTSQYLCASRSLGTGALTEAFFGQGTRLTVV.

This chain uses TRBV2 with TRBJ2-5, with 7 bases lining up with TRBD1. The CDR3 totals 13 residues. After removal of 1 base from V and 11 bases from J, the junction contained 7 bases not matched to a gene. Germline V gene lookup returns CDR1 SNHLY and CDR2 FYNNEI. The CDR3 spells CASSEGQGREQYF. CDR3 DNA: TGTGCCAGCAGTGAAGGACAGGGAAGGGAGCAGTACTTC.

The rearrangement uses TRBV5-1 and TRBJ1-1; weak D call: TRBD1 (5 bases). This CDR3 contains 15 residues. V shed 4 bases and J shed 4 bases, with 17 bases lying between them. Germline V gives CDR1 SGHRS, CDR2 YFSETQ. CDR3 DNA sequence: TGCGCCAGCAGCCCACATGGGGGGTGGGGCACTGAAGCTTTCTTT. Translation gives CASSPHGGWGTEAFF.